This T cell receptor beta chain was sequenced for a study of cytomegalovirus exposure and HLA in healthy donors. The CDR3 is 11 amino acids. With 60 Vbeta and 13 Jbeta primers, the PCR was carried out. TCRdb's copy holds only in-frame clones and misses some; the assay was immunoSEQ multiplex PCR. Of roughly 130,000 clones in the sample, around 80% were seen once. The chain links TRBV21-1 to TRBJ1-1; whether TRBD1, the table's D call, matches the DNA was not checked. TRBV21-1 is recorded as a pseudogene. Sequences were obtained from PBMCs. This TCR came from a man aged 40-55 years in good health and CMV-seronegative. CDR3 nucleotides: TGTGCCAGACTGACAGGGGACGAAGCTTTCTTT. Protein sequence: CARLTGDEAFF.